These T cell receptor beta chains were read from a single sample in a study of blood T cell repertoires in COVID-19. The repertoire was sequenced with immunoSEQ multiplex PCR; TCRdb's copy has only in-frame clones and lacks some. Of about 250,000 clones listed, around 84% were seen once; the top ten hold around 15%. The sequenced sample consisted of PBMCs or T cells enriched from blood (not recorded which). These receptor sequences come from a man younger than 35 who had recovered from COVID-19. CDR3s include the opening cysteine and the closing phenylalanine or tryptophan. A D gene is named only where the DNA matches it firmly. Only some rows state a clone size, as once, few, many or a class for expanded clones.

D | J | V | size | DNA | CDR3
TRBD1 | TRBJ1-2 | TRBV7-2 | NA | TGTGCCAGCAGCCCCCAGTCCGACAGGGGTGTTGGCTACACCTTC | CASSPQSDRGVGYTF
NA | TRBJ1-2 | TRBV28 | NA | TGTGCCAGCAGTTTCACGGGTGGCTACACCTTC | CASSFTGGYTF
TRBD1 | TRBJ1-1 | TRBV12-3/TRBV12-4 | NA | TGTGCCAGCCTCCGAGGACAGGGTTCTGAAGCTTTCTTT | CASLRGQGSEAFF
TRBD1 | TRBJ1-5 | TRBV19 | NA | TGTGCCAGTAGTATACCTAGACAGGGCAGGGGTCAGCCCCAGCATTTT | CASSIPRQGRGQPQHF
NA | TRBJ2-5 | TRBV12-5 | NA | TGTGCTAGTGGCCCCCGACTCATGGGTGGAGGCGGGGAGACCCAGTACTTC | CASGPRLMGGGGETQYF
TRBD2 | TRBJ2-2 | TRBV19 | once | TGTGCCAGTAGATATCCGGGACTAGGTTTCGGGGAGCTGTTTTTT | CASRYPGLGFGELFF
NA | TRBJ2-5 | TRBV6-5 | once | TGTGCCAGCAGTTACGCAGGGGCGGTTGGAGAGACCCAGTACTTC | CASSYAGAVGETQYF
TRBD2 | TRBJ2-2 | TRBV9 | NA | TGTGCCAGCAGCCTAGCGGGAGGCAACACCGGGGAGCTGTTTTTT | CASSLAGGNTGELFF
TRBD2 | TRBJ2-5 | TRBV5-1 | NA | TGCGCCAGCAGCTGGGGACTAGCGGGGGAAAAAGAGACCCAGTACTTC | CASSWGLAGEKETQYF
TRBD1 | TRBJ2-5 | TRBV27 | once | TGTGCCAGCAGTACCGAACCCGGGACAGGGGGGGTCGTTCAGTACTTC | CASSTEPGTGGVVQYF
NA | TRBJ2-3 | TRBV27 | few | TGTGCCAGCAGTCGAACTAGTCCCCACACAGATACGCAGTATTTT | CASSRTSPHTDTQYF
TRBD1 | TRBJ2-7 | TRBV7-2 | NA | TGTGCCAGCAGCTTTGGGACAGGGCAATTTTACGAGCAGTACTTC | CASSFGTGQFYEQYF
TRBD2 | TRBJ2-5 | TRBV11-3 | NA | TGTGCCAGCAGCTTTCGGGACTATCAAGAGACCCAGTACTTC | CASSFRDYQETQYF
NA | TRBJ1-1 | TRBV9 | NA | TGTGCCAGCAGCGTAGTAAGGGTCAGGGAGGGGGTCCGCTCGATAAAGTTCACTGAAGCTTTCTTT | CASSVVRVREGVRSIKFTEAFF
NA | TRBJ2-1 | TRBV14 | NA | TGTGCCAGCAGCCATATCGCAAGGACAGTGGATGAGCAGTTCTTC | CASSHIARTVDEQFF
TRBD1 | TRBJ1-4 | TRBV5-1 | once | TGCGCCAGCAGCTTAACGGGACAGCCTAATGAAAAACTGTTTTTT | CASSLTGQPNEKLFF
TRBD1 | TRBJ2-2 | TRBV2 | NA | TGTGCCAGCAGTACAGGGGCTACCTCGAACACCGGGGAGCTGTTTTTT | CASSTGATSNTGELFF
TRBD1 | TRBJ2-6 | TRBV24-1 | NA | TGTGCCACCAGTGATTCACCGGGACAGGGGGCTGGGGCCAACGTCCTGACTTTC | CATSDSPGQGAGANVLTF
TRBD2 | TRBJ2-2 | TRBV3-1/TRBV3-2 | NA | TGTGCCAGCAGCCCTAGCGGGGGGGTCACCGGGGAGCTGTTTTTT | CASSPSGGVTGELFF
NA | TRBJ1-2 | TRBV27 | NA | TGTGCCAGCAGTTTATCGCAGGGAGGGTATGGCTACACCTTC | CASSLSQGGYGYTF
NA | TRBJ1-1 | TRBV15 | NA | TGTGCCACCAGCAGAGATCTTACGCACGAGCTGAACACTGAAGCTTTCTTT | CATSRDLTHELNTEAFF
TRBD2 | TRBJ2-7 | TRBV10-2 | NA | TGCGCCAGCGGGACTAGCGGGGGACACTCCTACGAGCAGTACTTC | CASGTSGGHSYEQYF